The entry below gives a single T cell receptor beta chain sequence along with its context. The target antigen is unknown. The run depth of the assay was deep. Profiled with immunoSEQ multiplex PCR; TCRdb holds only in-frame clones, not every one. The data hold around 2,000,000 clones, with 85% to 95% observed a single time. The data are from a study of shared clonotypes between healthy human individuals. General study points: Since donors were few, the genetic and exposure-history diversity represented was limited. Four donors had around 5% of their naive CD4 clonotypes in common.

CDR3 size: 13 residues. Germline CDR1 and CDR2: SNHLY and FYNNEI. Losses at the gene ends were 11 bases for V and 3 bases for J; bases not matched to a gene: 5. The V call is TRBV2, the J call TRBJ1-1; 11 nucleotides match TRBD1. Sequences were obtained from naive CD4+ T cells sorted from blood. Subset in this sample: CD45RA+ positively selected. This clonotype originated in a man aged 18-30 years in good health. The CDR3 nucleotides read TGTGCCGGCCGGGACAGGGGGTACACTGAAGCTTTCTTT. Protein sequence: CAGRDRGYTEAFF.